The clone carrying this T cell receptor beta chain has at least ten counts. The antigen is undetermined. The sample comes from a study of T-cell reconstitution after alpha-beta-depleted transplantation in children. Study-wide results and limits: Once a year had passed after transplant, T-cell counts and diversity came mostly from newly produced T cells. Reportedly, alpha-beta T cells present about two months post-transplant originated from several hundred expanded clones of graft origin.

V gave up 5 bases and J gave up 3 bases; unmatched junction bases: 4. The CDR3 totals 15 residues. Germline values: CDR1 MNHEY, CDR2 SVGEGT. The TCRbeta library incorporated unique molecular identifiers. TCRdb ran MiXCR on the PCR reads and lists one entry per CDR3 protein. The sample lists 490,000 or so distinct CDR3 sequences, over 9.5% occurring once. The clonotype comes from a child aged 2-15 years with inherited bone marrow failure, due to receive a stem cell transplant. This material consisted of PBMCs, taken before TCRalphabeta/CD19-depleted stem cell transplant. The V gene is TRBV6-2 or TRBV6-3, the J gene TRBJ2-7; TRBD2 matches at 13 bases. The CDR3 is CASSVGLAGFYEQYF. The CDR3 DNA reads as TGTGCCAGCAGTGTGGGACTAGCGGGATTCTACGAGCAGTACTTC.